These 11 T cell receptor beta chains originate from one sample sequenced in a study of T cells in Graves' hyperthyroidism and ophthalmopathy. TCR beta CDR3 regions were amplified from RNA. Researchers ran a first-round RT-PCR on the TCR CDR3 using the HTBI primer set. TCRdb fed the multiplex PCR reads into MiXCR, producing one record per CDR3 protein. This sample has around 800,000 distinct CDR3 sequences; roughly 37% occur once, and the top ten carry about 9%. Sequencing used blood. These receptors were obtained from a young man with Graves' hyperthyroidism.

This rearrangement joins TRBV15 to TRBJ1-4; D may be TRBD1 (6 bases). CDR1 and CDR2 (germline): LNHNV, YYDKDF (reference sequence). The CDR3 covers 15 residues. V was pared by 3 bases and J by 5 bases, with 13 bases between. The CDR3 DNA reads TGTGCCACCAGCAGTTCCTCTCAGGGGAATGAAAAACTGTTTTTT. Protein product: CATSSSSQGNEKLFF. Full variable domain (missing parts from reference TRBV15 and TRBJ1-4): DAMVIQNPRYQVTQFGKPVTLSCSQTLNHNVMYWYQQKSSQAPKLLFHYYDKDFNNEADTPDNFQSRRPNTSFCFLDIRSPGLGDTAMYLCATSSSSQGNEKLFFGSGTQLSVL.

Turning to this clonotype: The germline gene is not matched at one end of the junction; a read error may be the cause. The V gene is TRBV7-3, the J gene TRBJ1-5; D perhaps matches TRBD1 (6 bases). The CDR3 runs to 15 residues. Germline CDR1 and CDR2: SGHTA and FQGTGA. CDR3 sequence reads: CASSQDGQLNQPQHF. As DNA, the CDR3 is TGCGCCAGCAGCCAAGATGGACAGCTCAATCAGCCCCAGCATTTT.

This clonotype was seen only once. The CDR3 ends on some other residue instead of the conserved phenylalanine or tryptophan, so this is likely a read error. The J gene is TRBJ1-1, the V gene TRBV6-6; TRBD1 agrees at 8 bases. This CDR3 spans 13 amino acids. Germline trimming cut 5 bases from V and 5 bases from J; bases unmatched to any gene: 4. The germline V gene has CDR1 MNHNY and CDR2 SVGAGI (reference sequence). Here the CDR3 reads CASSPGGQTEAFL. In DNA, the CDR3 is TGTGCCAGCAGTCCAGGGGGCCAAACTGAAGCTTTCCTT.

This clonotype was recorded at least ten times. The genes are TRBV29-1 and TRBJ2-7, with 7 positions matching TRBD2. CDR1 is SQVTM and CDR2 is ANQGSEA in the germline V gene. V dropped 3 bases and J dropped 2; count of bases not matched to a gene: 1. This CDR3 has 12 amino acids. This CDR3 reads CSVEGGTYEQYF. The CDR3 DNA reads TGCAGCGTTGAGGGGGGGACCTACGAGCAGTACTTC.

The gene calls are TRBV20-1 and TRBJ1-2; 12 nucleotides align to TRBD1. The CDR3 is 14 residues long. Germline CDR1 and CDR2: DFQATT and SNEGSKA (reference sequence). The J segment lost 6 bases and the V segment lost 6 bases, leaving 8 bases of the junction unmatched. The CDR3 DNA reads TGCAGTGCCACCCCCGGGACAGGGGGCCATGGCTACACCTTC. Its translation is CSATPGTGGHGYTF.

The chain is built from TRBV5-1 and TRBJ2-6; possibly TRBD2 for D (5 bases). Germline CDR1 SGHRS, CDR2 YFSETQ. Trimming shortened V by 1 base and J by 2 bases, and 10 bases separated the two germline ends. The CDR3 has 16 amino acids. The CDR3 bases are TGCGCCAGCAGCTTGTTCGGGGTCCCTGGGGCCAACGTCCTGACTTTC. It translates to CASSLFGVPGANVLTF.

J is TRBJ2-5 and V is TRBV12-3 or TRBV12-4; D uncertain. V lost 8 bases and J lost 5, with 15 bases in between. CDR3 length equals 13 residues. The CDR3 protein is CASVTHVEETQYF. The CDR3 nucleotides read TGTGCCAGCGTTACACACGTTGAGGAGACCCAGTACTTC.

There are many counts of this clonotype. This chain joins TRBV12-3 or TRBV12-4 and TRBJ1-2, with unresolved D. Trimming took off 7 bases at V and 13 bases at J, with 22 bases between the two ends. This CDR3 spans 13 amino acids. The CDR3 coding sequence is TGTGCCAGCACCTTGAATAAAGGGAATCGCGGCACCTTC. Its translation: CASTLNKGNRGTF.

This clonotype was recorded once. The chain recombines TRBV29-1 with TRBJ2-7; 14 bases align to TRBD2. The trim removed 3 bases at V and 7 bases at J, leaving 2 bases unmatched. Germline V gene lookup returns CDR1 SQVTM and CDR2 ANQGSEA. The CDR3 is made up of 13 amino acids. The CDR3 sequence is CSVETSGREEQYF. The CDR3 DNA follows: TGCAGCGTTGAGACTAGCGGGAGGGAAGAGCAGTACTTC.

This clonotype has at least ten counts. The chain has TRBV2 and TRBJ1-2, with D perhaps TRBD1 (6 bases). Germline CDR1 SNHLY, CDR2 FYNNEI. The CDR3 runs to 14 residues. V lost 3 bases and J lost 7, with 15 bases in between. Here the CDR3 reads CASSDQEGGGGYTF. The CDR3 nucleotides read TGTGCCAGCAGTGATCAGGAAGGGGGAGGTGGCTACACCTTC.

A word on this clonotype: Relative to the germline gene, one junction end is altered; a read error may explain this. The rearrangement joins TRBV7-9 to TRBJ2-2; possible D gene TRBD1, 6 bases. Germline CDR1 SEHNR, CDR2 FQNEAQ (reference sequence). This CDR3 region has 14 residues. The CDR3 nucleotides are TGCGCCAGCAGCCTCGCACAGGGTGCCGGGGAGCTGTTTTTT. Its translation is CASSLAQGAGELFF.